This T cell receptor (beta chain) emerged from a study of T cell responses to AZD1222 COVID-19 vaccine. J lost 4 bases, V lost 7 bases, and 6 bases had no gene match. The CDR3 is 14 amino acids. Germline assignment: CDR1 SGHTA and CDR2 FQGNSA. Only in-frame clones appear in the TCRdb table, and some are missing; sequencing was by immunoSEQ multiplex PCR. The sample lists roughly 100,000 clones; approximately 87% were seen once. This receptor was identified in an adult in good health. This chain uses TRBV7-2 with TRBJ2-5; 10 positions match TRBD1. This sample comprised peripheral blood, obtained on day 0 of AZD1222 vaccination. DNA for the CDR3: TGTGCCAGCACCCTCGACAGGGGGCGAGAGACCCAGTACTTC. Amino acid sequence: CASTLDRGRETQYF.